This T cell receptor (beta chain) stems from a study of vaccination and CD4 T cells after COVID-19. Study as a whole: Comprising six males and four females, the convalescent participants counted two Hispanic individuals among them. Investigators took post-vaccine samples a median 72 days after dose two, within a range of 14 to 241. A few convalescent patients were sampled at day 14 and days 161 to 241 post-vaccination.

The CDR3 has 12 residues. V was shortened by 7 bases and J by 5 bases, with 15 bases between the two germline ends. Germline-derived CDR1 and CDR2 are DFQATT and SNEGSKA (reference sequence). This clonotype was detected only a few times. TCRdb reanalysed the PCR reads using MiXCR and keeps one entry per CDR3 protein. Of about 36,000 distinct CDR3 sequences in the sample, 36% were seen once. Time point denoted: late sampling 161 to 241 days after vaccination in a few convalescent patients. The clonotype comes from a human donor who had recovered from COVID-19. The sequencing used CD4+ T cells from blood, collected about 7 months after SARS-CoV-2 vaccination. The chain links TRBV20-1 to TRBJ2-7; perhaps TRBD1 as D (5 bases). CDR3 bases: TGCAGTGAAAGGGGTCCGGGCGACGAGCAGTACTTC. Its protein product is CSERGPGDEQYF.